The following is a T cell receptor beta chain sequence with its context. These data come from a study of blood T cell repertoires in COVID-19. At the level of the study: Specimens from acute and convalescent COVID-19 originated in the United States, Italy and Spain. T cells, B-cell-depleted T cells, or PBMCs provided the cDNA or gDNA that served as material.

The CDR3 is made up of 15 amino acids. Per the germline V gene, CDR1 is LNHNV and CDR2 is YYDKDF (reference sequence). V was clipped by 0 bases and J by 9 bases, with 15 bases between them. In the study's own analysis: The assay estimated nucleated cells by amplifying reference gene primers. Produced via immunoSEQ multiplex PCR; TCRdb's table is partial and in-frame only. The DNA was the basis for D and trimming; V, J and clone size are from that table. The table has approximately 100,000 clones, around 91% seen once. Sequencing was done on a sample of peripheral blood. V and J are TRBV15 and TRBJ2-1; tentatively, D is TRBD1 (6 bases). The sequence came from a woman older than 75 with acute or convalescent COVID-19. For the CDR3, the DNA is TGTGCCACCAGCAGAGACCCACAGGGTCCCGGTGAGCAGTTCTTC. Its translation is CATSRDPQGPGEQFF.